Below, 5 T cell receptor beta chains from the same sample are listed, as sequenced in a study of CD8+ T cells in alopecia areata. RNA extraction and reverse transcription yielded cDNA as sequencing template. The method was immunoSEQ multiplex PCR; TCRdb's version includes in-frame clones alone and lacks a portion of them. The sample consists of 130,000 to 150,000 clones, about 89% of them appearing once. The sample here was CD8+ T cells sorted from blood, taken at week 0. These receptors came from a human donor with alopecia areata.

This chain links TRBV27 with TRBJ1-5; D may be TRBD1 (5 bases). In germline, CDR1 is MNHEY, CDR2 SMNVEV (reference sequence). V was clipped by 6 bases and J by 0 bases, with 18 bases between them. The CDR3 covers 17 residues. CDR3: CASSARPRALSNQPQHF. The CDR3, as DNA: TGTGCCAGCAGCGCCCGACCCAGGGCACTTAGCAATCAGCCCCAGCATTTT.

The chain combines TRBV19 with TRBJ2-7; 11 nucleotides match TRBD1. CDR1 is LNHDA, CDR2 SQIVND, per germline (reference sequence). Trimming cost V 5 bases and J 1 base; bases outside gene matches: 4. The CDR3 extends over 15 amino acids. CDR3 residues: CASSLDRGLSYEQYF. The DNA of the CDR3 is TGTGCCAGTAGTTTGGACAGGGGGCTTTCCTACGAGCAGTACTTC.

The chain joins TRBV27 to TRBJ2-7; maybe TRBD2 (5 bases). Germline V lookup: CDR1 MNHEY, CDR2 SMNVEV (reference sequence). The CDR3 length is 12 residues. V was trimmed by 0 bases and J by 7 bases, leaving 7 bases between them. The CDR3 is CASSLSTGEQYF. The CDR3 DNA sequence: TGTGCCAGCAGTTTATCGACGGGAGAGCAGTACTTC.

J is TRBJ2-7 and V is TRBV11-2; maybe TRBD2 (5 bases). V was pared by 0 bases and J by 2 bases, with 8 bases between. The germline V gene encodes CDR1 SGHAT and CDR2 FQNNGV. The CDR3 extends over 14 amino acids. CDR3 residues: CASSLDFGAYEQYF. Here the CDR3 DNA reads TGTGCCAGCAGCTTAGATTTCGGGGCCTACGAGCAGTACTTC.

The CDR3 sequence: CASSQGKGQVHNEQFF. The CDR3 DNA reads as TGCGCCAGCAGCCAAGGAAAGGGACAGGTACACAATGAGCAGTTCTTC. The rearrangement uses TRBV4-1 and TRBJ2-1; 8 bases are a match to TRBD1. Trimming took 1 base from V and 5 from J; bases not matched to a gene: 7. CDR1 is MGHRA, CDR2 YSYEKL, per germline. The CDR3 has 16 residues.